What follows describes a single T cell receptor (beta chain). Its specificity is unknown. Repertoires were generated with immunoSEQ multiplex PCR, while TCRdb's copy carries only in-frame clones and drops some. The table lists roughly 2.1 million clones, approximately 94% of them singletons, with about 1.8% in the top ten. The CDR3 runs to 15 residues. Germline trimming cut 4 bases from V and 1 base from J; bases unmatched to any gene: 5. Germline V gene lookup returns CDR1 SGHRS and CDR2 YFSETQ. These data originate in a study of shared clonotypes between healthy human individuals. The naive CD8 population came from CD45RO-negative cells selected for CCR7, without terminally differentiated effector memory CD45RA+ cells. Study-wide results and caveats: Rarefaction showed that sequencing of sorted subsets was incomplete (despite large depth). Genetic and exposure-history diversity was limited by the few donors.

This receptor was identified in a man younger than 35 in good health. Some clones in this sample may be carry-over from other donors' samples. Sequencing input: naive CD8+ T cells from PBMCs. The chain is built from TRBV5-1 and TRBJ2-7, with TRBD2 matching over 10 bases. CDR3 bases: TGCGCCAGCAGCGCACTAGCGGGGACGTCCTACGAGCAGTACTTC. Protein: CASSALAGTSYEQYF.